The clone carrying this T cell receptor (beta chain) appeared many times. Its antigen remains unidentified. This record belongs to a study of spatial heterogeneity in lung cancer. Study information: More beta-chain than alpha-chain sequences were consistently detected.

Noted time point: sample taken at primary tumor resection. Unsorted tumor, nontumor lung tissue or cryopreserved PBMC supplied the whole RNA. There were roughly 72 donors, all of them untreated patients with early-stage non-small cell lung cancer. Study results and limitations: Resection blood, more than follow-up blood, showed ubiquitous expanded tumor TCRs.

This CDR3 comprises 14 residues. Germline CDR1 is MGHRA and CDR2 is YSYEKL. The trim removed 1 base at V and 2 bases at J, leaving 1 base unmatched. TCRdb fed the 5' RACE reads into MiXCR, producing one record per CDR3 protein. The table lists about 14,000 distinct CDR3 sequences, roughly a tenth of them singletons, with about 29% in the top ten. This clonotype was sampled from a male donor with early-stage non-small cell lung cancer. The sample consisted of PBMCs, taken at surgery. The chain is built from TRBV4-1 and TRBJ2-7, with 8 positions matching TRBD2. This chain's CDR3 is CASSQALAAYEQYF. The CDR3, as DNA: TGCGCCAGCAGCCAAGCACTAGCGGCCTACGAGCAGTACTTC.